This T cell receptor beta chain derives from a study of T cell responses to AZD1222 COVID-19 vaccine. Notes on the study in general: The sample set comprised mostly white British donors with more females, and clonal diversity was possibly underestimated. Every sample of the repertoires postdated the peak T cell response.

This clone was found a few times. The antigen remains undetermined. V lost 7 bases, J lost 4 bases, and 13 bases lay in between. Germline CDR1 and CDR2: SNHLY and FYNNEI. The CDR3 spans 13 residues. Here immunoSEQ multiplex PCR was the method, and the copy in TCRdb shows in-frame clones only, minus some. Of over 110,000 clones listed, roughly 92% are singletons. V is TRBV2 and J is TRBJ1-1; no clear D gene. The source of this sequence is an adult in good health. The specimen was peripheral blood, collected on day 0 of AZD1222 vaccination. This CDR3 reads CASNSGYGTEAFF. In DNA form, the CDR3 reads TGTGCCAGCAATTCAGGTTATGGCACTGAAGCTTTCTTT.